Listed below are T cell receptor beta chains from one sample, sequenced in a study of T cells in Graves' hyperthyroidism and ophthalmopathy. MiXCR, run by TCRdb on the multiplex PCR reads, gives a single entry per CDR3 protein. Of hundreds of thousands of distinct CDR3 sequences in the sample, about 19% were seen once. Sequencing was done on a sample of blood. The receptors derive from a woman under 30 with Graves' hyperthyroidism. Each CDR3 is given with its conserved first and last residue. A D gene is named only where the DNA matches it firmly.

TRBV2,TRBD1,TRBJ1-5,CASSWTGGEGNQPQHF
TRBV11-2,-,TRBJ1-3,CASSLVRGPSGNTIYF
TRBV6-2/TRBV6-3,-,TRBJ2-7,CASSYSGQRGEQYF
TRBV6-1,-,TRBJ2-7,CASSDRGDTDEQYF
TRBV18,TRBD1,TRBJ1-2,CASSPGQGHGYTF
TRBV4-1,-,TRBJ1-2,CASSQYYFGFYPSNYGYTF
TRBV6-1,-,TRBJ1-5,CASSELENQPQHF
TRBV6-1,-,TRBJ1-2,CASRDLNYGYTF
TRBV7-2,-,TRBJ2-4,CASSLGGAGRSNIQYF
TRBV18,TRBD1,TRBJ1-1,CASSQTGGATEAFF
TRBV5-1,-,TRBJ1-1,CASSSGVLRLGEAFF
TRBV12-3/TRBV12-4,-,TRBJ2-5,CASSFEARTETQYF
TRBV12-3/TRBV12-4,-,TRBJ1-3,CAISSGSGGNTIYF
TRBV6-1,-,TRBJ2-7,CASSELLVDEQYF
TRBV20-1,-,TRBJ2-7,CSAPERSGTKQQYF
TRBV29-1,TRBD1,TRBJ1-2,CSATGQGRTYGYTF
TRBV6-4,-,TRBJ2-2,CASSQTLGTSGELFF
TRBV12-3/TRBV12-4,TRBD1,TRBJ1-5,CASRGGTGERPQHF
TRBV20-1,TRBD1,TRBJ2-7,CSVGRQGISYEQYF
TRBV12-3/TRBV12-4,TRBD1,TRBJ2-7,CASSMGQITYEQYF
TRBV18,-,TRBJ1-1,CASSLSGGMNTEAFF
TRBV19,-,TRBJ1-5,CASSIDLGYQPQHF
TRBV7-2,-,TRBJ1-2,CASSFRSENYGYTF
TRBV4-1,-,TRBJ1-1,CAISQPVLNTEAFF
TRBV9,-,TRBJ2-7,CASNPGRDSYEQYF
TRBV5-6,-,TRBJ1-1,CASSLHTEAFF
TRBV6-1,-,TRBJ1-5,CASSAGPGLGDQPQHF
TRBV6-5,-,TRBJ2-5,CASSYSSGVQETQYF
TRBV20-1,-,TRBJ2-5,CSARAPGGRQETQYF
TRBV28,TRBD1,TRBJ2-2,CASLGQGLDTGELFF
TRBV12-3/TRBV12-4,-,TRBJ1-1,CASSPLPNTEAFF
TRBV20-1,-,TRBJ2-4,CSAGSSAGIQYF
TRBV6-2/TRBV6-3,TRBD1,TRBJ1-1,CASKTGGLRTEAFF
TRBV4-1,-,TRBJ1-6,CASRRGVSSSYNSPLHF
TRBV5-1,-,TRBJ2-7,CASSAVGPYYEQYF
TRBV20-1,-,TRBJ2-7,CSARTGEGTYEQYF
TRBV6-5,-,TRBJ1-5,CASSYLRGGNQPQHF
TRBV12-3/TRBV12-4,-,TRBJ1-1,CASSIPYSKNTEAFF
TRBV6-2/TRBV6-3,-,TRBJ2-5,CASSSNLETQYF
TRBV6-1,TRBD1,TRBJ2-7,CASSERNSPGTGVTYEQYF
TRBV28,-,TRBJ1-1,CASSFGGRGREAFF
TRBV27,TRBD1,TRBJ1-5,CANRDRDYFSNQPQHF
TRBV12-3/TRBV12-4,TRBD1,TRBJ1-5,CASSTGVRNQPQHF
TRBV6-5,-,TRBJ1-1,CASIDGSVLMNTEAFF
TRBV7-2,-,TRBJ2-7,CASSFRPSGEQYF
TRBV20-1,-,TRBJ1-1,CSAKPGPSDTEAFF
TRBV24-1,TRBD2,TRBJ2-5,CATSVGGGIQETQYF
TRBV3-1,-,TRBJ2-5,CASSRRDGREQETQYF
TRBV10-3,-,TRBJ2-5,CAISESTGQETQYF
TRBV24-1,TRBD1,TRBJ2-5,CATSDGTGAFETQYF
TRBV12-3/TRBV12-4,-,TRBJ1-2,CASSPLQGLGGYTF
TRBV6-5,-,TRBJ2-7,CASSNLGGYEQYF
TRBV20-1,TRBD1,TRBJ1-1,CSARVFGQEYTEAFF
TRBV27,TRBD1,TRBJ1-1,CASSLSPGQGETTEAFF
TRBV4-1,-,TRBJ2-2,CASSPDNTGELFF
TRBV6-5,-,TRBJ1-2,CASSIQGTYGYTF
TRBV3-1,-,TRBJ1-3,CASSQVSRGDTIYF
TRBV5-1,-,TRBJ2-2,CASSFSWGSAGELFF
TRBV12-3/TRBV12-4,TRBD2,TRBJ2-5,CASSSSGAGSQETQYF